A selection of T cell receptor beta chains follows, all from one sample in a study of T cells in Graves' hyperthyroidism and ophthalmopathy. TCRdb reanalysed the multiplex PCR reads using MiXCR and keeps one entry per CDR3 protein. The repertoire includes under 400,000 distinct CDR3 sequences, approximately 15% of them detected once, and approximately 11% sits in the top ten. Sequencing used blood. The receptors originated from a woman aged 55-75 years with Graves' hyperthyroidism. Each CDR3 is given with its conserved first and last residue. The D gene is left open where the match is weak. Only some rows state a clone size, as once, few, many or a class for expanded clones.

j_call d_call clone_size v_call cdr3_nt cdr3_aa
TRBJ1-6 NA few TRBV13 TGTGCCAGCAGCTTATGGGGGACCTTCAATTCACCCCTCCACTTT CASSLWGTFNSPLHF
TRBJ2-5 NA NA TRBV18 TGTGCCAGCTCACCACCCCGGGACCATCAAGAGACCCAGTACTTC CASSPPRDHQETQYF
TRBJ2-2 NA few TRBV11-2 TGTGCCAGCAGCTTTAGTCTCCAGGGATTCGCGGACGTGGAGCTGTTTTTT CASSFSLQGFADVELFF
TRBJ2-2 NA many TRBV11-2 TGTGCCAGCAGCCACGGACCCACCCGCGGAACCGGGGAGCTGTTTTTT CASSHGPTRGTGELFF
TRBJ1-1 NA many TRBV20-1 TGCAGTGCTCGAGACAGGATGAACACTGAAGCTTTCTTT CSARDRMNTEAFF
TRBJ2-1 TRBD1 many TRBV20-1 TGCAGTGCAACTGACAGGGGGCTTTACAATGAGCAGTTCTTC CSATDRGLYNEQFF
TRBJ2-2 TRBD2 many TRBV19 TGTGCCAGTATTCCGGGACTAGCGGGAGGAGACACCGGGGAGCTGTTTTTT CASIPGLAGGDTGELFF
TRBJ1-1 TRBD1 NA TRBV2 TGTGCCAGCAGCGGGACAGGGGGCGTTCCACGTGAAGCTTTCTTT CASSGTGGVPREAFF
TRBJ2-5 TRBD1 few TRBV19 TGTGCCAGTAGTATAGGACAGGGGTTGGAGACCCAGTACTTC CASSIGQGLETQYF
TRBJ1-1 TRBD1 many TRBV18 TGTGCCAGCGAGACTTACACAGGGGCTGAAGCTTTCTTT CASETYTGAEAFF